The source of this TCR beta chain is a study of blood T cell repertoires in COVID-19. Background on the study: COVID-19 samples, acute and convalescent, were from the United States, Italy and Spain. The cDNA or gDNA used as material had been derived from T cells, B-cell-depleted T cells, or PBMCs.

Original methodology: Nucleated cell number was recorded as an estimate derived from reference gene primer amplification. Profiled with immunoSEQ multiplex PCR; TCRdb holds only in-frame clones, not every one. Clonal size and the V and J genes are those of that table, whereas D and trimming came from the DNA. The sample records around 200,000 clones, 70% to 90% being singletons. The V gene end was trimmed by 4 bases and the J gene end by 2 bases; junction bases not matched to a gene: 6. This CDR3 is built from 15 residues. CDR1 and CDR2 from the germline V gene are LGHNA and YSLEER. Sequencing input: peripheral blood. The sequence was obtained from a man between 65 and 79 years old with active or convalescent COVID-19. The rearrangement uses TRBV4-3 and TRBJ1-2; TRBD1 agrees at 8 bases. CDR3 amino acids: CASSLGGQENYGYTF. For the CDR3, the DNA is TGCGCCAGCAGCCTCGGGGGACAGGAAAACTATGGCTACACCTTC.